The sequence of this TCR beta chain was determined in a study of cytomegalovirus exposure and HLA in healthy donors. Study-level points and caveats: A later analysis showed TCR association rates differing by HLA locus, peaking at DRB1 and lowest at HLA-C. In a later analysis, HLA-associated TCR beta chains were more clonally expanded than equally common others. The classifier reportedly diagnosed cytomegalovirus status with high sensitivity and specificity.

Regarding this clone: Its antigen is unknown.

V trimming: 0 bases; J trimming: 7 bases; junction bases outside the gene matches: 11. Germline CDR1 reads MGHRA; CDR2 reads YSYEKL. The CDR3 spans 19 residues. Amplification used 60 Vbeta primers and 13 Jbeta primers. Clones were sequenced by immunoSEQ multiplex PCR, and TCRdb holds only the in-frame ones, with some missing. Found here are some 170,000 clones, 60% to 80% of them singletons; the top ten hold about a tenth. Sequencing was done on a sample of PBMCs. V usage is TRBV4-1 and J usage is TRBJ2-1, with 14 bases lining up with TRBD2. This TCR derives from a man aged 18 to 30 in good health and CMV-seropositive. The CDR3 protein is CASSQDRFSGLAGGNEQFF. CDR3 bases: TGCGCCAGCAGCCAAGATCGATTTTCCGGACTAGCGGGGGGAAATGAGCAGTTCTTC.